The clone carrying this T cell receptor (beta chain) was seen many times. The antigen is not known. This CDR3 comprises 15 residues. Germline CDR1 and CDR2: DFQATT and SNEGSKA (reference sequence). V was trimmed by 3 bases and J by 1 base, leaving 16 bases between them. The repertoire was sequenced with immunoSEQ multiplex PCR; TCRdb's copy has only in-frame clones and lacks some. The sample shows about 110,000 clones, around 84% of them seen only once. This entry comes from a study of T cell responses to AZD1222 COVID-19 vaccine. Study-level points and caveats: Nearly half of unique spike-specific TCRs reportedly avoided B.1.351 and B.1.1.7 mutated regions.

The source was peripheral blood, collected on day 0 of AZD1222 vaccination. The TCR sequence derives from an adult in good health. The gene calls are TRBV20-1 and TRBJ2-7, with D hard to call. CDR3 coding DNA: TGCAGTGCTAGTCGAACCGTTTTTCTTTCCTACGAGCAGTACTTC. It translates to CSASRTVFLSYEQYF.